Given below is one TCR delta chain in context. Its cognate antigen has yet to be identified. This likely came from a read error, as a far larger clone is one base away. These data are taken from a study of Vγ9Vδ2 T cells in congenital toxoplasmosis (dated by TCRdb to the early 2020s). Regarding the study in general: Congenital toxoplasmosis was diagnosed using IgG, IgM and IgA serology, Western blot and an in-house interferon-gamma release assay. In this study, researchers looked at the gamma and delta chain CDR3 repertoires of sorted blood gammadelta T cells, comparing infants congenitally infected with T. gondii against uninfected infants. At 2 months, TCR sequencing included 5 infected and around ten uninfected infants, while at 1 year the sequenced group was 3 infected and 4 uninfected infants. Infant repertoires were sequenced at 2 months after birth and at 1 year of age.

The CDR3 sequence holds 22 residues, the cysteine and phenylalanine included. CDR3 DNA only is kept here, 66 bases in frame from base 1. For CDR1 and CDR2, the germline V gene lists GEAIGNYY and EKD. cDNA was made by template-switch reverse transcription with TRGC- and TRDC-specific primers in one tube, using SuperScript II. The TRGC primer was designed for binding to both the TRGC1 and TRGC2 constant genes. TRG and TRD amplification used the KAPA Real-Time Library Amplification Kit, with AMPure XP bead purification between steps. Index PCR with the Nextera XT Index Kit was used to add Illumina sequencing adapters. An Illumina MiSeq running the V2 300 kit was used to sequence the TRG and TRD amplicons, producing 150 bp paired-end reads. Regarding the original processing steps: Read quality was checked with FastQC version 0.11.8 before further analysis. Reads were mapped to GenBank TRG or TRD reference genes, and MiXCR version 3.0.3 was used to assemble CDR3 sequences. MiXCR defaults were kept, except that TRDD gene segments were assembled using 3 rather than 5 consecutive nucleotides. N additions, CDR3 length, J segment length and clonotype sharing between samples were all calculated using VDJtools version 1.2.1. CDR3 sequences that were out of frame or contained stop codons were removed from the analysis. Infant repertoires were assessed for overlap with previously published fetal, cord blood and adult blood Vgamma9Vdelta2 repertoires. For TCRdb, the public reads were processed anew by CATT, and duplicate DNA sequences were folded into one row. It is TCRdb's table, rather than the study itself, that gives the V and J calls and clone size. In this sample the table shows approximately 410 delta-chain clones, 26% of which occur a single time. Under 85% of the sample lies in the top ten.

Mothers of both infected and uninfected infants received the same treatment, using spiramycin and/or pyrimethamine plus sulfadiazine plus folinic acid. All infants, both infected and uninfected, were delivered at term after more than 37 weeks of gestation. Roughly 1 mL of blood was turned into PBMCs through Lymphoprep gradient centrifugation, and the PBMCs were then cryopreserved in liquid nitrogen and sent to Belgium. After thawing, PBMCs were labeled with Zombie NIR viability dye and stained with CD3, TCR gammadelta, Vgamma9 and Vdelta2 antibodies. Sorting of CD3+ TCRgammadelta+ T cells was performed on a FACSAria III, with a mean purity of roughly 98%. For each sample, RNA was extracted from about 9,700 sorted gammadelta T cells with the RNeasy Micro Kit. The infants were born to mothers who were enrolled with primary T. gondii infection during pregnancy. Peripheral blood samples from the infants were taken at an outpatient microbiology and virology center in Pavia, Italy.

Paper-wide results and their limitations: At 2 months, infected infants appeared to have fewer N additions in TRGV9 and TRDV2 CDR3s than uninfected infants, particularly in TRDV2-TRDJ1 sequences. Both infected and uninfected infants showed high prevalence of a public TRGV9 clonotype. The repertoire differences between infected and uninfected infants were less clear at 1 year of age than at 2 months. Two months was the earliest age with enough suitable sample material for TCR repertoire analysis, so newborn repertoires were not sequenced. In 2-month-old infants, germline-encoded fetal-type TRDV2 CDR3 sequences seemed to be more common in infected than in uninfected infants, which suggests a footprint of in utero expansion.

The clonotype originates from a child younger than 10 born to a mother with Toxoplasma gondii infection during pregnancy, either congenitally infected or uninfected (not recorded which). Sequences were obtained from gamma-delta T cells from blood. The chain was built from TRDV2 and TRDJ3; the junction holds 7 bases that match TRDD3. The CDR3 region has the sequence CAGDTSWYWGQDCSWDTRQMFF. The base sequence is TGTGCCGGTGACACCTCCTGGTACTGGGGACAAGACTGCTCCTGGGACACCCGACAGATGTTTTTC.